The 28 T cell receptor beta chains listed next were all sequenced from one sample in a study of OX40 agonist ivuxolimab in advanced cancers. Clones were read by immunoSEQ multiplex PCR, and TCRdb kept only the in-frame ones, dropping some. Of 55,000 to 65,000 clones in the sample, approximately 90% were seen once. Sequences were derived from CD4+ or CD8+ T cells sorted from blood, sampled in a trial of the OX40 agonist ivuxolimab. These receptors originate from an adult with an advanced solid tumor such as melanoma, head and neck, liver or kidney cancer.

The chain combines TRBV5-1 with TRBJ2-1; 14 bases align to TRBD2. Germline CDR1 SGHRS, CDR2 YFSETQ. V was clipped by 5 bases and J by 9 bases; unmatched bases: 7. CDR3 length: 15 residues. The CDR3: CASRRLAGGPLEQFF. CDR3 DNA sequence: TGCGCCAGCAGAAGACTAGCGGGGGGGCCTCTTGAGCAGTTCTTC. The whole variable domain, remainder taken from reference TRBV5-1 and TRBJ2-1, is KAGVTQTPRYLIKTRGQQVTLSCSPISGHRSVSWYQQTPGQGLQFLFEYFSETQRNKGNFPGRFSGRQFSNSRSEMNVSTLELGDSALYLCASRRLAGGPLEQFFGPGTRLTVL.

This sequence joins TRBV28 and TRBJ1-1; D is unresolved. V was shortened by 6 bases and J by 4 bases, with 15 bases between the two germline ends. CDR3 length: 14 residues. Germline V gives CDR1 MDHEN, CDR2 SYDVKM. The CDR3 is CASSLHPPGTEAFF. CDR3 DNA sequence: TGTGCCAGCAGCTTACACCCACCCGGCACTGAAGCTTTCTTT.

V is TRBV27 and J is TRBJ2-3; 8 bases are a match to TRBD2. CDR3 length: 15 amino acids. The junction had 13 bases not matched to a gene; V was cut back by 5 bases and J by 9 bases. Germline values: CDR1 MNHEY, CDR2 SMNVEV (reference sequence). The CDR3 DNA is TGTGCCAGCAGTCCGCCGGGGGGGCCCTTGGAGACGCAGTATTTT. Translation: CASSPPGGPLETQYF.

This chain links TRBV25-1 with TRBJ1-5; D gene unclear. Germline V CDR1 and CDR2: MGHDK, SYGVNS. The CDR3 has 15 residues. V lost 4 bases to trimming and J lost 2 bases, with 12 bases between them. The CDR3 loop reads CASSGKDGRNQPQHF. DNA for the CDR3: TGTGCCAGCAGTGGGAAAGACGGTCGCAATCAGCCCCAGCATTTT.

Here the CDR3 DNA reads TGTGCCATCAGTGACCTGAATCAGCCCCAGCATTTT. This sequence encodes CAISDLNQPQHF. The rearrangement links TRBV10-3 to TRBJ1-5, with no clear D. V was shortened by 3 bases and J by 4 bases, with 4 bases between the two germline ends. Germline V lookup: CDR1 ENHRY, CDR2 SYGVKD. The CDR3 length is 12 residues.

The chain employs TRBV4-1 and TRBJ1-5, with no clear D. The CDR3 has 15 residues. Trimming removed 1 base from V and 1 base from J, with 8 bases in between. Looked up from germline, CDR1 is MGHRA and CDR2 is YSYEKL. In nucleotides, the CDR3 is TGCGCCAGCAGCCAAGTCTGGCCAAGCAATCAGCCCCAGCATTTT. This translates into CASSQVWPSNQPQHF.

This chain connects TRBV7-9 to TRBJ2-1, with TRBD2 matching over 11 bases. Germline V lookup: CDR1 SEHNR, CDR2 FQNEAQ (reference sequence). The length of the CDR3 is 16 residues. V lost 5 bases to trimming and J lost 3 bases; unmatched junction nucleotides: 6. In DNA, the CDR3 is TGTGCCAGCAGCCCGCCTACTAGCGGGAGCTACAATGAGCAGTTCTTC. This codes for CASSPPTSGSYNEQFF.

This CDR3 reads CASSSPWGGEETQYF. The CDR3 nucleotides are TGCGCCAGCAGCTCCCCATGGGGGGGTGAGGAGACCCAGTACTTC. This sequence joins TRBV5-1 and TRBJ2-5, with 7 bases aligning to TRBD2. This CDR3 contains 15 residues. Germline values: CDR1 SGHRS, CDR2 YFSETQ. The V and J ends lost 3 bases and 5 bases, in that order; junction bases with no gene match: 10.

The V and J genes are TRBV9 and TRBJ2-3; a weak D match, TRBD2 (5 bases). Per the germline V gene, CDR1 is SGDLS and CDR2 is YYNGEE. There are 12 residues in the CDR3. V was pared by 0 bases and J by 6 bases, with 5 bases between. CDR3 loop: CASSVGEDTQYF. The DNA of the CDR3 is TGTGCCAGCAGCGTAGGGGAGGATACGCAGTATTTT.

The chain recombines TRBV6-5 with TRBJ2-5; 7 bases are a match to TRBD2. The V segment lost 2 bases and the J segment 4 bases; nucleotides outside the gene matches: 4. CDR1 is MNHEY, CDR2 SVGAGI, per germline. The CDR3 runs to 14 residues. The CDR3 is CASSYNGGRETQYF. CDR3 bases: TGTGCCAGCAGTTACAACGGGGGGAGAGAGACCCAGTACTTC.

This clone was recorded only once. The rearrangement joins TRBV10-3 to TRBJ1-2, with D uncertain. CDR3 length: 14 amino acids. The V gene's germline CDR1 is ENHRY and CDR2 SYGVKD. V gave up 0 bases and J gave up 3 bases, with 8 bases separating them. As DNA, the CDR3 is TGTGCCATCAGTGAGTCTATGGATGACTATGGCTACACCTTC. Amino acid sequence: CAISESMDDYGYTF.

The J gene is TRBJ1-2, the V gene TRBV4-1, with D possibly matching TRBD1 (5 bases). The CDR3 is 12 amino acids. V was shortened by 6 bases and J by 5 bases, with 10 bases between the two germline ends. CDR1 MGHRA and CDR2 YSYEKL come from the germline V gene. The CDR3 region is CASRGPLYGYTF. CDR3 DNA sequence: TGCGCCAGCAGGGGGCCCCTTTATGGCTACACCTTC.

The CDR3 is CASSFRTGNYNEQFF. For the CDR3, the DNA is TGTGCCAGCAGCTTTCGGACAGGGAACTACAATGAGCAGTTCTTC. The rearrangement uses TRBV13 and TRBJ2-1; TRBD1 agrees at 8 bases. Germline V gene lookup returns CDR1 PRHDT and CDR2 FYEKMQ (reference sequence). With V trimmed by 3 bases and J by 3 bases, 4 bases remained unmatched. CDR3 length equals 15 residues.

The rearrangement links TRBV28 to TRBJ1-5; D perhaps matches TRBD1 (6 bases). This CDR3 spans 14 amino acids. Trimming shortened V by 5 bases and J by 6 bases, and 14 bases separated the two germline ends. CDR1 MDHEN and CDR2 SYDVKM come from the germline V gene. CDR3 protein: CASSPQGIGQPQHF. CDR3 nucleotide sequence: TGTGCCAGCAGTCCACAGGGAATTGGTCAGCCCCAGCATTTT. Full variable domain (outside the CDR3, taken from reference TRBV28 and TRBJ1-5): DVKVTQSSRYLVKRTGEKVFLECVQDMDHENMFWYRQDPGLGLRLIYFSYDVKMKEKGDIPEGYSVSREKKERFSLILESASTNQTSMYLCASSPQGIGQPQHFGDGTRLSIL.

The CDR3 loop reads CASSFGQETDTQYF. The CDR3 DNA reads TGTGCCAGCAGTTTCGGCCAGGAAACAGATACGCAGTATTTT. This sequence joins TRBV28 and TRBJ2-3, with no clear D. The V end lost 3 bases, the J end lost 3 bases, and 10 bases lay between the germline ends. The CDR3 sequence is 14 residues long. Germline-derived CDR1 and CDR2 are MDHEN and SYDVKM.

The J gene is TRBJ2-1, the V gene TRBV5-1; D possibly corresponds to TRBD2 (6 bases). V was clipped by 0 bases and J by 0 bases, with 7 bases between them. Germline assignment: CDR1 SGHRS and CDR2 YFSETQ. The CDR3 contains 15 residues. CDR3 sequence reads: CASSLEGGSYNEQFF. The CDR3 bases are TGCGCCAGCAGCTTGGAGGGAGGCTCCTACAATGAGCAGTTCTTC.

This clone was seen just once. The V call is TRBV28, the J call TRBJ1-5; TRBD1 aligns across 9 bases. Looked up from germline, CDR1 is MDHEN and CDR2 is SYDVKM. The CDR3 is made up of 16 amino acids. V lost 6 bases and J lost 2; bases outside the gene matches: 8. Here the CDR3 DNA reads TGTGCCAGCAGCACCAACAGGGGGCGAGGCAATCAGCCCCAGCATTTT. Protein product: CASSTNRGRGNQPQHF.

This chain joins TRBV30 and TRBJ1-2; D call uncertain. Germline V gene data show CDR1 as GTSNPN and CDR2 as SVGIG (reference sequence). Deletions cut 1 base from V and 2 bases from J, with 5 bases between. The CDR3 extends over 12 amino acids. CDR3 sequence: CAWSAANYGYTF. DNA for the CDR3: TGTGCCTGGAGTGCAGCCAACTATGGCTACACCTTC.

This chain uses TRBV4-2 with TRBJ2-1, with D maybe TRBD2 (5 bases). The germline CDR1 and CDR2 sequences are LGHNA and YNFKEQ. Deletions cut 0 bases from V and 3 bases from J, with 9 bases between. CDR3 size: 15 residues. CDR3 sequence reads: CASSQDSGLYNEQFF. The CDR3 DNA follows: TGTGCCAGCAGCCAAGATTCCGGACTCTACAATGAGCAGTTCTTC.

The genes are TRBV6-6 and TRBJ1-1; no clear D gene. The CDR3 sequence is 10 residues long. The V gene's germline CDR1 is MNHNY and CDR2 SVGAGI (reference sequence). V was trimmed by 7 bases and J by 11 bases, leaving 11 bases between them. CDR3 protein: CASNQGSAFF. As DNA, the CDR3 is TGTGCCAGCAACCAAGGGTCCGCTTTCTTT.

Within the sample, this clone is medium-sized. V is TRBV11-2 and J is TRBJ2-1, with D perhaps TRBD1 (5 bases). The length of the CDR3 is 12 residues. Trimming shortened V by 6 bases and J by 8 bases, and 11 bases separated the two germline ends. Germline CDR1 reads SGHAT; CDR2 reads FQNNGV. The CDR3: CASRLQVHEQFF. The DNA of the CDR3 is TGTGCCAGCAGATTACAGGTCCATGAGCAGTTCTTC.

The chain is built from TRBV6-1 and TRBJ2-7, with 12 bases matching TRBD2. The CDR3 has 15 residues. Trimming cost V 0 bases and J 3 bases; bases outside gene matches: 0. Germline V gives CDR1 MNHNS, CDR2 SASEGT. The CDR3 nucleotides read TGTGCCAGCAGTGAAGCGACTAGCGGGGGCTACGAGCAGTACTTC. This gives the protein CASSEATSGGYEQYF.

This clone is a singleton in its sample. The chain links TRBV28 to TRBJ1-5; 7 bases map to TRBD1. The CDR3 sequence is 13 residues long. CDR1 is MDHEN, CDR2 SYDVKM, per germline. The junction had 1 base not matched to a gene; V was cut back by 3 bases and J by 5 bases. CDR3 DNA: TGTGCCAGCAGTTTTGGGACAGATCAGCCCCAGCATTTT. This translates into CASSFGTDQPQHF. Looking up the rest from reference TRBV28 and TRBJ1-5 gives the full variable domain: DVKVTQSSRYLVKRTGEKVFLECVQDMDHENMFWYRQDPGLGLRLIYFSYDVKMKEKGDIPEGYSVSREKKERFSLILESASTNQTSMYLCASSFGTDQPQHFGDGTRLSIL.

The CDR3 is CASSPGQGPDTQYF. The CDR3 DNA is TGTGCCAGCAGTCCGGGACAGGGCCCAGATACGCAGTATTTT. The chain carries TRBV6-5 and TRBJ2-3; 9 nucleotides match TRBD1. The V gene's germline CDR1 is MNHEY and CDR2 SVGAGI. Trimming took 5 bases from V and 4 from J; bases not matched to a gene: 4. CDR3 length equals 14 residues.

The CDR3, as DNA: TGCGCCAGCAGCCTTCAACGAGGTCAGCCCCAGCATTTT. Translated, it gives CASSLQRGQPQHF. The J gene is TRBJ1-5, the V gene TRBV4-1; D not resolved. Germline V gene lookup returns CDR1 MGHRA and CDR2 YSYEKL. The CDR3 totals 13 residues. V gave up 4 bases and J gave up 6 bases, with 10 bases separating them.

The chain couples TRBV12-5 to TRBJ2-5; D is tentatively TRBD1 or TRBD2 (6 bases each). The V end was cut by 0 bases, the J end by 1 base, with 12 bases between. Per the germline V gene, CDR1 is LGHNT and CDR2 is FRNRAP. CDR3 size: 16 residues. DNA for the CDR3: TGTGCTAGTGGTTTGGTATCCAGGGGACTCCAAGAGACCCAGTACTTC. Its translation is CASGLVSRGLQETQYF.

The chain is built from TRBV4-1 and TRBJ1-2; D call uncertain. V was shortened by 0 bases and J by 4 bases, with 12 bases between the two germline ends. CDR3 size: 15 residues. Germline V lookup: CDR1 MGHRA, CDR2 YSYEKL. The CDR3, as DNA: TGCGCCAGCAGCCAAGATCCCTACTCCCCCTATGGCTACACCTTC. It codes for CASSQDPYSPYGYTF.

The chain is built from TRBV6-4 and TRBJ2-3; possibly TRBD1 for D (5 bases). In germline, CDR1 is MRHNA, CDR2 SNTAGT. Deletions cut 3 bases from V and 4 bases from J, with 14 bases between. This CDR3 contains 15 residues. This chain's CDR3 is CASSEVRGGADTQYF. Written as DNA, the CDR3 is TGTGCCAGCAGTGAGGTTAGGGGTGGGGCAGATACGCAGTATTTT.